One T cell receptor (beta chain) is described in this entry. Its antigen is not identified. This specimen comes from a study of shared clonotypes between healthy human individuals. The study's findings and limits: Naive subsets generally exceeded memory subsets in estimated richness.

Deep level was the assay's run setting. Using 200 ng DNA, 32,000 or so T cell genomes, the sorted-subset replicate PCRs were run. Sequencing was performed with immunoSEQ multiplex PCR; in TCRdb, only in-frame clones are kept and a portion is missing. The data hold about 1.5 million clones, with around 98% observed a single time. This CDR3 has 15 residues. The material sequenced was naive CD4+ T cells sorted from blood. Described subset: CD45RA+ positively selected. The chain employs TRBV21-1 and TRBJ2-1; TRBD1 reflects the table's D call only, with no check against the DNA. TRBV21-1 is a recognized pseudogene. The receptor's source is a young man in good health. In DNA, the CDR3 is TGTGCCAGCAGCATAGGACAGAACAGTTACAATGAGCAGTTCTTC. This encodes CASSIGQNSYNEQFF.